Listed below are T cell receptor beta chains from one sample, sequenced in a study of OX40 agonist ivuxolimab in advanced cancers. Assay used: immunoSEQ multiplex PCR; TCRdb lists only in-frame clones, some missing. The table includes just under 65,000 clones, 86% detected once. The material sequenced was CD4+ or CD8+ T cells sorted from blood, taken in a trial of the OX40 agonist ivuxolimab. These receptors all come from an adult with an advanced solid tumor such as melanoma, head and neck, liver or kidney cancer. The CDR3 runs from the conserved cysteine through the conserved F or W. D genes are given only for firm matches. Expanded clones are given a class, and other clones once, few, many or no size at all.

cdr3_aa	cdr3_nt	clone_size	v_call	j_call	d_call	cdr3_length
CSATRSHEQFF	TGCAGTGCTACTAGATCCCATGAGCAGTTCTTC	once	TRBV20-1	TRBJ2-1	.	11
CASSPGPLAKGEQFF	TGCGCCAGCAGCCCGGGGCCACTAGCGAAGGGTGAGCAGTTCTTC	.	TRBV5-1	TRBJ2-1	TRBD2	15
CASSPSPTGLNTEAFF	TGCGCCAGCAGCCCCTCACCTACGGGTCTTAACACTGAAGCTTTCTTT	once	TRBV5-1	TRBJ1-1	.	16
CTRSLLMDRTAWEQYF	TGTACCAGAAGCTTGTTGATGGACAGGACCGCTTGGGAGCAGTACTTC	.	TRBV5-3	TRBJ2-7	TRBD1	16
CASSPGTPRRTDTQYF	TGTGCCAGCAGTCCCGGGACCCCCAGGAGGACAGATACGCAGTATTTT	.	TRBV27	TRBJ2-3	.	16
CASSLLTADTQYF	TGTGCCAGCAGTTTGTTAACCGCAGATACGCAGTATTTT	.	TRBV27	TRBJ2-3	.	13
CASSLGTSGLTDTQYF	TGCGCCAGCAGCCTCGGGACTAGCGGGCTCACAGATACGCAGTATTTT	.	TRBV5-1	TRBJ2-3	TRBD2	16
CASSRGGQGLYEQYF	TGTGCCAGCAGTCGGGGCGGACAGGGGCTCTACGAGCAGTACTTC	.	TRBV6-5	TRBJ2-7	TRBD1	15
CASSVDAVSREQYF	TGTGCCAGTAGTGTTGACGCGGTGAGTCGCGAGCAGTACTTC	.	TRBV19	TRBJ2-7	.	14
CASSLSGSDAHTIYF	TGCGCCAGCAGCTTGTCAGGGTCTGATGCTCACACCATATATTTT	.	TRBV5-1	TRBJ1-3	.	15
CASSPDGATQYF	TGTGCCAGCAGCCCGGACGGGGCGACCCAGTACTTC	.	TRBV2	TRBJ2-5	.	12
CASSPAVTGGYGYTF	TGTGCCAGCAGCCCAGCCGTGACAGGGGGTTATGGCTACACCTTC	.	TRBV7-8	TRBJ1-2	TRBD1	15
CAIIQDNEQFF	TGTGCCATCATACAGGACAATGAGCAGTTCTTC	.	TRBV7-6	TRBJ2-1	.	11
CASRQGTGNTIYF	TGTGCCAGCAGACAGGGTACTGGAAACACCATATATTTT	.	TRBV6-5	TRBJ1-3	.	13
CASSASGNPTDTQYF	TGTGCCAGCAGTGCTAGCGGGAATCCAACAGATACGCAGTATTTT	.	TRBV7-9	TRBJ2-3	TRBD2	15
CSVVASAGEQYF	TGCAGCGTTGTTGCTAGCGCCGGCGAGCAGTACTTC	few	TRBV29-1	TRBJ2-7	.	12
CASSQGISNTEAFF	TGTGCCAGCAGCCAGGGGATATCGAACACTGAAGCTTTCTTT	.	TRBV9	TRBJ1-1	.	14
CASSVGSGGYNEQFF	TGTGCCAGCAGCGTTGGAAGCGGGGGATACAATGAGCAGTTCTTC	once	TRBV9	TRBJ2-1	TRBD2	15
CASRNDRDSSQYF	TGTGCCAGCAGAAACGACAGGGATTCATCGCAGTATTTT	.	TRBV28	TRBJ2-3	TRBD1	13
CASRFTAGAPTEQYF	TGCGCCAGCAGATTTACGGCAGGAGCTCCTACCGAGCAGTACTTC	few	TRBV4-1	TRBJ2-7	.	15
CASSGHDRVWGYTF	TGTGCCAGCAGCGGACACGACAGGGTGTGGGGCTACACCTTC	.	TRBV9	TRBJ1-2	TRBD1	14
CASTLSSGASQETQYF	TGTGCCAGCACCCTATCTAGCGGGGCCTCCCAAGAGACCCAGTACTTC	.	TRBV7-2	TRBJ2-5	TRBD2	16
CASSQTSGVGEQFF	TGTGCCAGTAGTCAGACTAGCGGGGTCGGTGAGCAGTTCTTC	.	TRBV19	TRBJ2-1	TRBD2	14
CASSLAGESGTEAFF	TGTGCCAGCAGCTTGGCCGGGGAATCGGGCACTGAAGCTTTCTTT	few	TRBV5-4	TRBJ1-1	.	15
CASSGLAGSNTGELFF	TGCGCCAGCAGTGGACTAGCGGGCTCGAACACCGGGGAGCTGTTTTTT	.	TRBV10-2	TRBJ2-2	TRBD2	16
CASSPGFAGGEQFF	TGTGCCAGCAGCCCAGGGTTTGCGGGTGGTGAGCAGTTCTTC	.	TRBV7-9	TRBJ2-1	.	14
CASSLSHVPETQYF	TGTGCCAGCAGCTTGAGTCATGTACCTGAGACCCAGTACTTC	once	TRBV5-6	TRBJ2-5	.	14
CASSLEAVTQYF	TGCGCCAGCAGCTTGGAAGCAGTTACGCAGTATTTT	.	TRBV5-1	TRBJ2-3	.	12
CASRTWGQKRDGYTF	TGTGCCAGTAGAACCTGGGGACAGAAACGGGATGGCTACACCTTC	.	TRBV19	TRBJ1-2	TRBD1	15
CASSDSGTGTYEQYF	TGTGCCAGCAGTGACTCCGGGACAGGGACCTACGAGCAGTACTTC	.	TRBV6-1	TRBJ2-7	TRBD1	15
CASSFDRAETGELFF	TGTGCCAGCAGCTTCGACAGGGCGGAGACCGGGGAGCTGTTTTTT	.	TRBV7-2	TRBJ2-2	TRBD1	15
CASSLLTGLNTEAFF	TGTGCCAGCAGCTTACTGACAGGCTTGAACACTGAAGCTTTCTTT	once	TRBV7-9	TRBJ1-1	.	15
CASSRYYGYTF	TGTGCCAGCAGTCGGTACTATGGCTACACCTTC	few	TRBV28	TRBJ1-2	.	11
CATVNTEAFF	TGTGCCACCGTGAACACTGAAGCTTTCTTT	.	TRBV6-6	TRBJ1-1	.	10
CASSVSSTNYGYTF	TGTGCCAGCAGTGTATCGAGCACTAACTATGGCTACACCTTC	.	TRBV2	TRBJ1-2	.	14
CASSFQAGQGETQYF	TGCGCCAGCAGCTTTCAGGCGGGACAAGGAGAGACCCAGTACTTC	.	TRBV5-1	TRBJ2-5	.	15
CASSLLGREFEQYF	TGTGCCAGCAGCTTACTAGGCCGAGAATTCGAGCAGTACTTC	.	TRBV5-4	TRBJ2-7	.	14
CSVEGGRWNGYTF	TGCAGCGTTGAAGGGGGCAGGTGGAATGGCTACACCTTC	.	TRBV29-1	TRBJ1-2	.	13
CASAVGTDNQPQHF	TGTGCCTCAGCAGTAGGCACAGACAATCAGCCCCAGCATTTT	.	TRBV2	TRBJ1-5	.	14
CASSSGTSLHEQYF	TGTGCCAGCAGTTCCGGGACTAGTCTCCACGAGCAGTACTTC	.	TRBV7-2	TRBJ2-7	TRBD2	14
CASSLGGALSGANVLTF	TGTGCCAGCAGCTTGGGAGGGGCTCTTTCTGGGGCCAACGTCCTGACTTTC	.	TRBV11-3	TRBJ2-6	TRBD2	17
CASSETGGMWQPQHF	TGTGCCAGCAGTGAGACAGGGGGGATGTGGCAGCCCCAGCATTTT	.	TRBV6-1	TRBJ1-5	TRBD1	15
CASSPGLADRTYEQYF	TGTGCCAGCAGCCCCGGGCTAGCGGATAGGACCTACGAGCAGTACTTC	.	TRBV9	TRBJ2-7	TRBD2	16
CATRNRGRDTQYF	TGTGCCACCCGAAATAGAGGCAGAGATACGCAGTATTTT	.	TRBV6-5	TRBJ2-3	.	13
CASSSGGVLGTEAFF	TGTGCCAGCTCATCAGGGGGGGTCTTAGGCACTGAAGCTTTCTTT	.	TRBV18	TRBJ1-1	TRBD1	15
CASRGGADGYTF	TGCGCCAGCAGAGGGGGGGCGGATGGCTACACCTTC	.	TRBV10-1	TRBJ1-2	.	12
CASSKPRAGTGEETQYF	TGTGCCAGTAGTAAGCCTCGCGCCGGGACAGGAGAAGAGACCCAGTACTTC	once	TRBV19	TRBJ2-5	TRBD1	17
CASSVYRGTDTQYF	TGCGCCAGCAGCGTGTACAGGGGCACAGATACGCAGTATTTT	.	TRBV5-1	TRBJ2-3	.	14
CASSVDPTSRGNEQFF	TGTGCCAGCAGCGTAGATCCGACTAGTCGAGGCAATGAGCAGTTCTTC	once	TRBV9	TRBJ2-1	.	16
CASSEYRSNQPQHF	TGTGCCAGCAGTGAATACAGAAGCAATCAGCCCCAGCATTTT	.	TRBV25-1	TRBJ1-5	.	14
CASSVQGYGYTF	TGTGCCAGTAGTGTCCAGGGCTATGGCTACACCTTC	.	TRBV19	TRBJ1-2	.	12
CASHYRDPTQYF	TGTGCCAGCCACTACCGGGATCCTACGCAGTATTTT	.	TRBV11-3	TRBJ2-3	.	12
CASRGGAGETQYF	TGTGCCAGCAGAGGGGGCGCAGGGGAGACCCAGTACTTC	.	TRBV28	TRBJ2-5	TRBD1	13